The subject of this entry is one TCR beta chain. A much larger clone lies one base from this, so it may be a read error. Building the TCR beta libraries relied on iRepertoire HTBI primers, and CDR3 regions underwent Arm-PCR. Original processing methods: Identified across the samples were around 62 TRBV segments and around 14 TRBJ segments. Each CDR3 protein gets one entry after TCRdb re-called the multiplex PCR reads with MiXCR. The V and J calls come from TCRdb's annotation, not from the publication. Found here are 530,000 or so distinct CDR3 sequences, roughly 13% of them singletons; the top ten hold approximately 9.3%. This sample was included in a study of regulatory T cells in long-lasting Graves disease. Looked up from germline, CDR1 is SGHRS and CDR2 is YFSETQ. V was pared by 3 bases and J by 5 bases, with 7 bases of the junction left unmatched. There are 16 residues in the CDR3. Time point defined: newly diagnosed GD, antithyroid drugs for less than 3 months. The authors made the TCR library using RNA they extracted from PBMCs. The source of the patients was an endocrinology department in Xi'an, China.

This sample was also put to use in a study of T cells in Graves' hyperthyroidism and ophthalmopathy. That work states: Most clonotypes expanded in thyroid above 0.001 were likewise present in blood.

V usage is TRBV5-1 and J usage is TRBJ2-7; 14 positions match TRBD2. Sequenced material: peripheral blood mononuclear cells (PBMCs), taken at new diagnosis, from a patient treated with antithyroid drugs. The receptor's source is a man aged 30 to 45 with Graves disease. CDR3 sequence: CASSSRLAGGPHEQYF. CDR3 bases: TGCGCCAGCAGCTCTAGACTAGCGGGAGGGCCTCACGAGCAGTACTTC.